Below, 31 T cell receptor beta chains from the same sample are listed, as sequenced in a study of blood T cell repertoires in COVID-19. Profiled with immunoSEQ multiplex PCR; TCRdb holds only in-frame clones, not every one. The sample includes over 400,000 clones, 80% to 90% of them seen just once. The sequenced sample was peripheral blood. The receptors derive from a woman in her thirties with active or convalescent COVID-19.

This chain connects TRBV12-3 or TRBV12-4 to TRBJ2-2; D gene unclear. This CDR3 contains 12 residues. The V gene lost 6 bases and the J gene lost 3 bases, with 5 bases spanning the gap. This chain's CDR3 is CASRAYTGELFF. CDR3 nucleotides: TGTGCCAGCAGAGCATACACCGGGGAGCTGTTTTTT.

The chain joins TRBV25-1 to TRBJ1-1, with D perhaps TRBD1 (6 bases). Germline V gene sequence: CDR1 MGHDK, CDR2 SYGVNS. Trimming cost V 3 bases and J 6 bases, with 20 bases left between them. The CDR3 extends over 16 amino acids. The CDR3 loop reads CASSDSLRGVRPEAFF. Here the CDR3 DNA reads TGTGCCAGCAGTGATTCACTCAGGGGAGTTCGACCTGAAGCTTTCTTT.

The chain links TRBV27 to TRBJ2-1; TRBD1 matches at 7 bases. The CDR3 runs 13 residues. The V and J ends lost 6 bases and 6 bases, in that order; junction bases with no gene match: 5. Germline V gene sequence: CDR1 MNHEY, CDR2 SMNVEV (reference sequence). CDR3 nucleotide sequence: TGTGCCAGCAGCCGGGACAGATTCAATGAGCAGTTCTTC. The encoded protein is CASSRDRFNEQFF.

The chain carries TRBV5-1 and TRBJ2-5; 11 nucleotides match TRBD2. The CDR3 spans 15 residues. The V segment lost 7 bases and the J segment 5 bases; nucleotides outside the gene matches: 10. CDR1 and CDR2 from the germline V gene are SGHRS and YFSETQ. The CDR3 protein is CASYQGTSGRETQYF. The CDR3 DNA follows: TGCGCCAGCTACCAGGGGACTAGCGGCCGCGAGACCCAGTACTTC.

CDR3 loop: CASSFLPWTGGSDGYTF. In nucleotides, the CDR3 is TGTGCCAGCAGTTTCCTTCCCTGGACAGGGGGGTCGGATGGCTACACCTTC. The rearrangement links TRBV27 to TRBJ1-2; 10 nucleotides agree with TRBD1. V lost 3 bases, J lost 6 bases, and 13 bases stayed unmatched. Germline V gene data show CDR1 as MNHEY and CDR2 as SMNVEV (reference sequence). CDR3 length: 17 amino acids.

This clone was picked up one time. The J gene is TRBJ1-1, the V gene TRBV19; no definite D call. V was clipped by 7 bases and J by 5 bases, with 17 bases between them. The CDR3 runs to 14 residues. Germline V gene sequence: CDR1 LNHDA, CDR2 SQIVND (reference sequence). CDR3: CASTPNSGRTEAFF. CDR3 nucleotide sequence: TGTGCCAGTACCCCAAACTCCGGCAGGACTGAAGCTTTCTTT.

V usage is TRBV28 and J usage is TRBJ1-3; D gene uncertain. Trimming took 6 bases from V and 0 from J, leaving 6 bases between them. The germline gives CDR1 MDHEN, CDR2 SYDVKM. This CDR3 contains 13 residues. CDR3 DNA: TGTGCCAGCAGCTTTCCCTCTGGAAACACCATATATTTT. Residues: CASSFPSGNTIYF.

This chain uses TRBV2 with TRBJ1-1; D is undetermined. CDR1 and CDR2 (germline): SNHLY, FYNNEI. CDR3 size: 14 residues. The V gene lost 1 base and the J gene lost 7 bases, with 13 bases spanning the gap. CDR3 in amino acids: CASSEETLALEAFF. In DNA, the CDR3 is TGTGCCAGCAGTGAAGAGACACTGGCCCTTGAAGCTTTCTTT.

This chain uses TRBV6-5 with TRBJ1-4; 10 bases agree with TRBD1. The CDR3 covers 14 residues. After removal of 7 bases from V and 10 bases from J, the junction contained 9 bases not matched to a gene. CDR1 is MNHEY and CDR2 is SVGAGI in the germline V gene. In nucleotides, the CDR3 is TGTGCCAGCACCAAAGGACAGGGGGGGGTAAAACTGTTTTTT. Translating it yields CASTKGQGGVKLFF.

The gene calls are TRBV19 and TRBJ2-1; D may be TRBD2 (5 bases). Germline CDR1 reads LNHDA; CDR2 reads SQIVND (reference sequence). This CDR3 has 12 residues. Trimming pared 6 bases from V and 9 bases from J, leaving 12 bases between. The CDR3, as DNA: TGTGCCAGTAGGTCATCGGCGGGTGAGCAGTTCTTC. The encoded protein is CASRSSAGEQFF.

This clone appeared a single time. The V and J genes are TRBV5-6 and TRBJ2-7; TRBD1 matches 10 bases. The V and J ends lost 3 bases and 2 bases, in that order; junction bases with no gene match: 5. The V gene's germline CDR1 is SGHDT and CDR2 YYEEEE. This CDR3 has 15 amino acids. Here the CDR3 DNA reads TGTGCCAGCAGCTCGGCTGGACAGGGGGCCTACGAGCAGTACTTC. Its translation is CASSSAGQGAYEQYF.

The CDR3 DNA is TGTGCCAGCAGCTTAGATGGGGGAGGGGGACAGCCCCAGCATTTT. Its translation is CASSLDGGGGQPQHF. V gene TRBV7-2 combines with J gene TRBJ1-5; weak D call: TRBD1 (6 bases). The CDR3 extends over 15 amino acids. Germline values: CDR1 SGHTA, CDR2 FQGNSA. V lost 1 base, J lost 7 bases, and 14 bases lay in between.

This chain connects TRBV2 to TRBJ1-3; D gene uncertain. V was trimmed by 2 bases and J by 1 base, leaving 12 bases between them. Germline V lookup: CDR1 SNHLY, CDR2 FYNNEI. The CDR3 covers 16 residues. CDR3 nucleotide sequence: TGTGCCAGCAGTGAATCCCCCCCGGGGTCTGGAAACACCATATATTTT. It codes for CASSESPPGSGNTIYF.

This clone showed up just once. This rearrangement joins TRBV19 to TRBJ2-5, with 8 bases matching TRBD2. The CDR3 runs 14 residues. J lost 0 bases, V lost 4 bases, and 1 base had no gene match. The germline V gene encodes CDR1 LNHDA and CDR2 SQIVND (reference sequence). CDR3 coding DNA: TGTGCCAGTAGTAAGCGGGAGTACCAAGAGACCCAGTACTTC. Translated: CASSKREYQETQYF.

The CDR3 bases are TGTGCCAGCACCGCGACAGCGACGAACACAGATACGCAGTATTTT. It yields the protein CASTATATNTDTQYF. The V and J genes are TRBV2 and TRBJ2-3; TRBD1 might be the D (5 bases). The V and J ends lost 7 bases and 2 bases respectively, with 16 bases between them. Germline V gene data show CDR1 as SNHLY and CDR2 as FYNNEI. The CDR3 totals 15 residues. Full variable domain (rest looked up from reference TRBV2 and TRBJ2-3): EPEVTQTPSHQVTQMGQEVILRCVPISNHLYFYWYRQILGQKVEFLVSFYNNEISEKSEIFDDQFSVERPDGSNFTLKIRSTKLEDSAMYFCASTATATNTDTQYFGPGTRLTVL.

V is TRBV3-1 (or the pseudogene TRBV3-2) and J is TRBJ2-7; 10 bases are shared with TRBD2. The CDR3 totals 15 residues. The V and J ends lost 1 base and 6 bases, in that order; junction bases with no gene match: 6. Germline V gives CDR1 LGHDT, CDR2 YNNKEL (reference sequence). The DNA of the CDR3 is TGTGCCAGCAGCCAAGGAGGGACTAGCGCCGGCGAGCAGTACTTC. Encoded protein: CASSQGGTSAGEQYF.

V is TRBV6-5 and J is TRBJ2-3; 11 positions agree with TRBD2. From germline, CDR1 is MNHEY and CDR2 SVGAGI. This CDR3 region has 15 residues. With V trimmed by 5 bases and J by 4 bases, 5 bases remained unmatched. Written as DNA, the CDR3 is TGTGCCAGCAGTCCGGGGGGACTAGCGGCAGATACGCAGTATTTT. Its protein product is CASSPGGLAADTQYF.

CDR3 nucleotides: TGTGCCAGCAGTTTGGGACAGGGGGTCAATGAGCAGTTCTTC. This gives the protein CASSLGQGVNEQFF. V is TRBV27 and J is TRBJ2-1, with 11 bases that match TRBD1. The CDR3 length is 14 residues. V was pared by 3 bases and J by 6 bases, with 1 base of the junction left unmatched. Germline V gene sequence: CDR1 MNHEY, CDR2 SMNVEV (reference sequence).

About this clone: Other DNA sequences within the sample encode an identical CDR3. The chain uses TRBV18 and TRBJ1-1; a possible D gene is TRBD1 (6 bases). The CDR3 runs 14 residues. V dropped 3 bases and J dropped 1 base, with 9 bases sitting between them. Germline CDR1 KGHSH, CDR2 LQKENI. The CDR3 spells CASSPTGSNTEAFF. Written as DNA, the CDR3 is TGTGCCAGCTCACCCACAGGGTCGAACACTGAAGCTTTCTTT.

The V call is TRBV2, the J call TRBJ2-5; D is undetermined. Germline V lookup: CDR1 SNHLY, CDR2 FYNNEI. V was pared by 0 bases and J by 5 bases, with 4 bases between. The CDR3 is made up of 12 amino acids. CDR3 sequence reads: CASSEARETQYF. Written as DNA, the CDR3 is TGTGCCAGCAGTGAAGCGCGGGAGACCCAGTACTTC.

The rearrangement joins TRBV19 to TRBJ1-4, with D perhaps matching TRBD1 (6 bases). Germline V gene lookup returns CDR1 LNHDA and CDR2 SQIVND (reference sequence). The CDR3 totals 14 residues. Trimming took 4 bases from V and 5 from J, leaving 11 bases between them. The CDR3 is CASSKQGENEKLFF. Written as DNA, the CDR3 is TGTGCCAGTAGTAAACAGGGAGAAAATGAAAAACTGTTTTTT.

This rearrangement joins TRBV5-6 to TRBJ2-3; weak D call: TRBD1 (6 bases). The length of the CDR3 is 14 residues. V gave up 4 bases and J gave up 3 bases, with 12 bases separating them. The V gene's germline CDR1 is SGHDT and CDR2 YYEEEE. The CDR3 is CASSASQGTDTQYF. In nucleotides, the CDR3 is TGTGCCAGCAGCGCCTCACAGGGAACAGATACGCAGTATTTT.

This chain links TRBV11-3 with TRBJ2-1; no clear D gene. With 2 bases removed from V and 8 bases from J, the gap between germline ends came to 7 bases. This CDR3 comprises 12 residues. The germline gives CDR1 SGHNT, CDR2 YENEEA. CDR3: CASSLYSDEQFF. CDR3 DNA sequence: TGTGCCAGCAGCTTATATTCCGATGAGCAGTTCTTC.

The gene calls are TRBV2 and TRBJ1-2; 7 positions agree with TRBD1. Trimming at V came to 4 bases and at J to 1 base, leaving 0 bases not matched to a gene. CDR3 length equals 13 residues. Germline V gene lookup returns CDR1 SNHLY and CDR2 FYNNEI. CDR3 bases: TGTGCCAGCAGTGGGGACAGTAACTATGGCTACACCTTC. As protein: CASSGDSNYGYTF.

V is TRBV2 and J is TRBJ1-2; D may be TRBD1 (5 bases). Deletions cut 9 bases from V and 1 base from J, with 12 bases between. The CDR3 runs 13 residues. Germline CDR1 is SNHLY and CDR2 is FYNNEI. The chain's CDR3 is CASQGSFNYGYTF. DNA of the CDR3: TGTGCCAGTCAGGGTTCCTTTAACTATGGCTACACCTTC.

As regards this clone: Other DNA sequences in the sample encode the same CDR3. The V gene is TRBV6-5, the J gene TRBJ1-1; D ambiguous. Trimming pared 2 bases from V and 1 base from J, leaving 5 bases between. Looked up from germline, CDR1 is MNHEY and CDR2 is SVGAGI. This CDR3 has 13 amino acids. The CDR3: CASSYAGNTEAFF. CDR3 sequence (DNA): TGTGCCAGCAGTTACGCAGGGAACACTGAAGCTTTCTTT.

This clone was seen just once. V is TRBV19 and J is TRBJ2-5; the match to TRBD1 covers 9 bases. Germline trimming cut 3 bases from V and 4 bases from J; bases unmatched to any gene: 0. The CDR3 sequence is 13 residues long. Germline V gene lookup returns CDR1 LNHDA and CDR2 SQIVND (reference sequence). The CDR3: CASSMDRGETQYF. The DNA of the CDR3 is TGTGCCAGTAGTATGGACAGGGGAGAGACCCAGTACTTC.

This clone appeared once. The rearrangement uses TRBV11-3 and TRBJ1-1; D unclear. Trimming pared 5 bases from V and 0 bases from J, leaving 13 bases between. The CDR3 is 15 amino acids. CDR1 SGHNT and CDR2 YENEEA come from the germline V gene. CDR3 loop: CASSPSFGMNTEAFF. DNA for the CDR3: TGTGCCAGCAGCCCCTCGTTCGGTATGAACACTGAAGCTTTCTTT.

The V and J genes are TRBV4-2 and TRBJ2-3; 9 bases agree with TRBD2. There are 17 residues in the CDR3. J lost 0 bases, V lost 0 bases, and 4 bases had no gene match. CDR1 is LGHNA, CDR2 YNFKEQ, per germline. The CDR3 DNA follows: TGTGCCAGCAGCCAAGATCCTAGCGGGACCAGCACAGATACGCAGTATTTT. It specifies CASSQDPSGTSTDTQYF.

CDR3 sequence reads: CASSDAGLETQYF. CDR3 nucleotides: TGTGCCAGCAGTGATGCAGGGTTAGAGACCCAGTACTTC. The chain links TRBV6-1 to TRBJ2-5, with a tentative D call TRBD1 (5 bases). The V gene lost 3 bases and the J gene lost 4 bases, with 9 bases spanning the gap. The CDR3 consists of 13 residues. From germline, CDR1 is MNHNS and CDR2 SASEGT.

The V call is TRBV19, the J call TRBJ2-1; 7 bases fit TRBD2. The V segment lost 0 bases and the J segment 9 bases; nucleotides outside the gene matches: 8. The CDR3 runs to 15 residues. Per the germline V gene, CDR1 is LNHDA and CDR2 is SQIVND (reference sequence). CDR3 residues: CASSIDAIGRAEQFF. The DNA for the CDR3 is TGTGCCAGTAGTATAGACGCCATTGGGAGGGCTGAGCAGTTCTTC.